The source of this T cell receptor (beta chain) is a study of blood T cell repertoires in COVID-19. Overall study: The samples span acute and convalescent COVID-19 from the United States, Italy and Spain. PBMCs, B-cell-depleted T cells, or T cells were the source of the cDNA or gDNA that made up the material.

Germline values: CDR1 LGHDT, CDR2 YNNKEL (reference sequence). The CDR3 is made up of 14 amino acids. Between the trimmed V and J ends, which lost 1 base and 9 bases, there was a span of 13 bases. As processed by the authors: Researchers report that nucleated cell counts were estimated from reference gene primer amplification. Sequencing was performed with immunoSEQ multiplex PCR; in TCRdb, only in-frame clones are kept and a portion is missing. V and J calls and clone size are those listed in that table; D and trimming were worked out from the DNA. The repertoire holds about 250,000 clones, with roughly 83% as singletons.

This receptor was taken from a man older than 75 with acute or convalescent COVID-19. The chain recombines TRBV3-1 (or the pseudogene TRBV3-2) with TRBJ1-5; D ambiguous. The sequencing input was peripheral blood. CDR3 nucleotides: TGTGCCAGCAGCCAAGTTTCGCTTTCCGGGCCCCAGCATTTT. Translating gives CASSQVSLSGPQHF.